This T cell receptor beta chain comes out of a study of blood T cell repertoires in COVID-19. Study information: Acute-phase and convalescent COVID-19 samples originated in the United States, Italy and Spain. Sample material is recorded as cDNA or gDNA derived from T cells, B-cell-depleted T cells, or PBMCs.

This clone has just a few counts. Original data processing: Nucleated cell number was recorded as an estimate derived from reference gene primer amplification. Clones were sequenced by immunoSEQ multiplex PCR, and TCRdb holds only the in-frame ones, with some missing. The D gene and trimming were derived from the DNA, and the V and J assignments and clone size from that table. The sample yields roughly 250,000 clones, around 90% seen once. Per germline, CDR1 MNHEY and CDR2 SMNVEV (reference sequence). The CDR3 extends over 16 amino acids. The V end was cut by 4 bases, the J end by 5 bases, with 17 bases between.

The rearrangement links TRBV27 to TRBJ2-2; maybe TRBD1 (8 bases). This receptor was taken from a man aged 60-69 years who had recovered from COVID-19. The sample consisted of peripheral blood. In DNA form, the CDR3 reads TGTGCCAGCAGTTCGGGTTACAGGGGGGGAACCGGGGAGCTGTTTTTT. Amino acids: CASSSGYRGGTGELFF.